A selection of T cell receptor beta chains follows, all from one sample in a study of T cell repertoires in cytomegalovirus infection. TCRdb re-called the reads with MiXCR, one entry per CDR3 protein. The sample yields fewer than 300,000 distinct CDR3 sequences, roughly 25% seen once. Sequencing was carried out using PBMCs. Source of these receptors: a human donor in good health (CMV status not recorded). Some clones in this sample may be carry-over from other donors' samples. Both conserved end residues are part of each CDR3. D genes are given only for firm matches. Some rows mark clone size as missing; the rest say once, few, many or name a class of expanded clone.

d_call j_call clone_size v_call cdr3_aa cdr3_nt
TRBD2 TRBJ2-5 many TRBV7-2 CASSQTSGQETQYF TGTGCCAGCAGCCAGACTAGCGGCCAAGAGACCCAGTACTTC
TRBD1 TRBJ1-1 few TRBV11-2 CASSLRQGSPEAFF TGTGCCAGCAGCCTACGACAGGGGTCCCCTGAAGCTTTCTTT
. TRBJ1-6 many TRBV7-2 CASSLGQDRSPLHF TGTGCCAGCAGCTTAGGACAGGATAGGTCACCCCTCCACTTT
. TRBJ2-1 many TRBV28 CASSSYPEQFF TGTGCCAGCAGTTCGTACCCTGAGCAGTTCTTC
. TRBJ1-1 . TRBV4-2 CASSHDSLNTEAFF TGTGCCAGCAGCCATGACAGCTTGAACACTGAAGCTTTCTTT
. TRBJ1-1 many TRBV7-9 CASILGAYTEAFF TGTGCCAGCATCTTGGGGGCCTACACTGAAGCTTTCTTT
TRBD2 TRBJ2-1 few TRBV2 CASKGAGEHYNEQFF TGTGCCAGCAAGGGAGCGGGGGAGCACTACAATGAGCAGTTCTTC
. TRBJ1-5 . TRBV6-1 CASSEAFGANQPQHF TGTGCCAGCAGTGAAGCGTTCGGGGCCAATCAGCCCCAGCATTTT
TRBD1 TRBJ2-7 . TRBV12-3/TRBV12-4 CASSPLGQGAEQYF TGTGCCAGCAGCCCTCTTGGACAGGGAGCCGAGCAGTACTTC
TRBD1 TRBJ2-7 few TRBV20-1 CSVPAQGVAEQYF TGCAGTGTCCCGGCGCAGGGGGTGGCCGAGCAGTACTTC
TRBD1 TRBJ2-1 . TRBV7-9 CASSLGTVTNEQFF TGTGCCAGCAGCCTCGGGACAGTTACCAATGAGCAGTTCTTC
TRBD1 TRBJ2-5 . TRBV23-1 CASSQSPPGQKGLRCETQYF TGCGCCAGCAGTCAATCGCCGCCGGGACAGAAAGGGCTTAGATGTGAGACCCAGTACTTC
TRBD1 TRBJ2-1 few TRBV4-2 CAGGTGPGLGDNEQFF TGTGCCGGGGGGACAGGGCCAGGACTAGGGGACAATGAGCAGTTCTTC
TRBD2 TRBJ2-2 few TRBV20-1 CSARGGGTNTGELFF TGCAGTGCTAGGGGCGGGGGGACCAACACCGGGGAGCTGTTTTTT
TRBD2 TRBJ2-1 few TRBV19 CASSIATSGGTNEQFF TGTGCCAGTAGTATAGCAACTAGCGGGGGGACCAATGAGCAGTTCTTC
TRBD1 TRBJ2-7 . TRBV6-1 CASRVGQGAYEQYF TGTGCCAGCAGGGTGGGACAGGGCGCCTACGAGCAGTACTTC
. TRBJ1-5 . TRBV2 CASALGRASNQPQHF TGTGCCAGCGCCCTGGGGCGGGCTAGCAATCAGCCCCAGCATTTT
. TRBJ2-3 . TRBV30 CAWRGRLPSTDTQYF TGTGCCTGGAGGGGGAGGCTCCCTAGCACAGATACGCAGTATTTT
. TRBJ1-1 . TRBV6-5 CASSTPAGFTEAFF TGTGCCAGCAGTACCCCCGCAGGGTTCACTGAAGCTTTCTTT
. TRBJ2-7 . TRBV7-9 CASSPEQTRTYEQYF TGTGCCAGCAGCCCCGAACAAACACGTACCTACGAGCAGTACTTC
TRBD1 TRBJ2-7 many TRBV7-2 CASSLRRGQGASEQYF TGTGCCAGCAGCCTAAGGCGGGGACAGGGGGCGTCCGAGCAGTACTTC
. TRBJ2-5 few TRBV2 CASSGTEGETQYF TGTGCCAGCAGTGGAACAGAGGGAGAGACCCAGTACTTC
. TRBJ2-5 . TRBV20-1 CSAFRGMSETQYF TGCAGTGCTTTCAGGGGTATGTCGGAGACCCAGTACTTC
TRBD1 TRBJ2-2 . TRBV5-5 CASSPGQGSNTGELFF TGTGCCAGCAGCCCCGGACAGGGGTCGAACACCGGGGAGCTGTTTTTT
TRBD2 TRBJ2-1 . TRBV5-4 CASSLASGNEQFF TGTGCCAGCAGCTTGGCTAGCGGCAATGAGCAGTTCTTC
. TRBJ2-1 few TRBV9 CASSVSWSSYNEQFF TGTGCCAGCAGCGTTAGTTGGAGCTCCTACAATGAGCAGTTCTTC
. TRBJ2-7 many TRBV7-8 CASSFLRFSHEQYF TGTGCCAGCAGCTTCCTCAGATTTTCCCACGAGCAGTACTTC
TRBD1 TRBJ2-1 . TRBV5-6 CASSSLGAGTGDNEQFF TGTGCCAGCAGCTCTCTAGGGGCGGGCACAGGGGATAATGAGCAGTTCTTC
. TRBJ2-1 . TRBV18 CASSPSAPNEQFF TGTGCCAGCTCACCAAGCGCCCCAAATGAGCAGTTCTTC
. TRBJ2-5 . TRBV28 CASSLSLRLETQYF TGTGCCAGCAGTTTATCCCTAAGACTGGAGACCCAGTACTTC
. TRBJ2-7 . TRBV28 CASSLTSVYEQYF TGTGCCAGCAGTTTAACCAGCGTCTACGAGCAGTACTTC
TRBD2 TRBJ2-1 . TRBV29-1 CSASVGQGGLSEQFF TGCAGCGCTAGCGTCGGGCAGGGAGGGCTTAGTGAGCAGTTCTTC
TRBD1 TRBJ2-4 few TRBV7-2 CASSLGQDYIQYF TGTGCCAGCAGCCTGGGACAGGACTACATTCAGTACTTC
TRBD2 TRBJ2-2 once TRBV20-1 CSAFERGAPTGELFF TGCAGTGCTTTCGAGCGGGGGGCACCAACCGGGGAGCTGTTTTTT
. TRBJ2-5 many TRBV7-8 CASSLLGAETQYF TGTGCCAGCAGCTTATTAGGGGCCGAGACCCAGTACTTC
. TRBJ2-3 many TRBV7-2 CASSLVAGGLDTQYF TGTGCCAGCAGCTTAGTGGCAGGGGGACTAGATACGCAGTATTTT
. TRBJ2-3 . TRBV25-1 CASSGEYTDTQYF TGTGCCAGCAGTGGTGAATACACAGATACGCAGTATTTT
TRBD1 TRBJ1-1 few TRBV27 CASGGQGSTEAFF TGTGCCAGCGGGGGACAGGGAAGCACTGAAGCTTTCTTT
. TRBJ1-2 few TRBV5-1 CASSLLQSNYGYTF TGCGCCAGCAGCTTGCTTCAGAGTAACTATGGCTACACCTTC
. TRBJ2-3 few TRBV4-1 CASSQEPPHASTDTQYF TGCGCCAGCAGCCAAGAACCCCCGCACGCTAGCACAGATACGCAGTATTTT
. TRBJ1-5 . TRBV19 CASSITGLGNQPQHF TGTGCCAGTAGTATCACAGGGCTCGGCAATCAGCCCCAGCATTTT
. TRBJ2-1 few TRBV5-1 CASSRPGYNEQFF TGCGCCAGCAGCCGGCCGGGATACAATGAGCAGTTCTTC
. TRBJ1-3 many TRBV7-2 CASSPVGAGNTIYF TGTGCCAGCAGCCCCGTGGGGGCTGGAAACACCATATATTTT
. TRBJ2-7 . TRBV7-9 CASSTGTRGFTRQYF TGTGCCAGCAGCACGGGGACCAGGGGATTTACGAGGCAGTACTTC
TRBD1 TRBJ2-6 . TRBV9 CASTPGQGGSGANVLTF TGTGCCAGCACCCCGGGACAGGGTGGATCTGGGGCCAACGTCCTGACTTTC
. TRBJ1-5 many TRBV7-2 CASSESRGGQPQHF TGTGCCAGCAGCGAATCGCGGGGCGGGCAGCCCCAGCATTTT
TRBD2 TRBJ2-3 . TRBV20-1 CSAPGLAGGTDTQYF TGCAGTGCTCCGGGACTAGCGGGGGGCACAGATACGCAGTATTTT
. TRBJ2-3 . TRBV28 CASSSQGSTDTQYF TGTGCCAGCTCCTCCCAGGGGAGCACAGATACGCAGTATTTT
. TRBJ2-7 many TRBV6-2/TRBV6-3 CASSLSQGFYEQYF TGTGCCAGCAGTCTATCTCAGGGATTCTACGAGCAGTACTTC
. TRBJ2-5 . TRBV14 CASSQGAETQYF TGTGCCAGCAGCCAAGGGGCAGAGACCCAGTACTTC
. TRBJ1-5 once TRBV28 CASSSPAWGYSNQPQHF TGTGCCAGCAGTTCCCCGGCGTGGGGGTATAGCAATCAGCCCCAGCATTTT
. TRBJ2-2 few TRBV24-1 CAATRANTGELFF TGTGCCGCGACCAGGGCGAACACCGGGGAGCTGTTTTTT
TRBD1 TRBJ1-3 many TRBV7-2 CASSRQGSANTIYF TGTGCCAGCAGTAGACAGGGAAGTGCAAACACCATATATTTT
TRBD1 TRBJ2-7 . TRBV6-2/TRBV6-3 CASSYLSGQGPVYEQYF TGTGCCAGCAGTTACCTTTCGGGACAGGGTCCAGTATACGAGCAGTACTTC